Listed below are T cell receptor beta chains from one sample, sequenced in a study of T cell changes during pregnancy in multiple sclerosis. Libraries were prepared by immunoSEQ multiplex PCR; TCRdb keeps only in-frame clonotypes and omits some of them. This repertoire shows roughly 89,000 clones, 90% to 95% found once; its top ten account for around 4.1%. The sequences come from peripheral blood, collected in the first trimester of pregnancy. The receptors stem from a female donor with multiple sclerosis, enrolled in a pregnancy study. Each CDR3 is given with its conserved first and last residue. A D gene is named only where the DNA matches it firmly. The size entry is marked missing in some rows and otherwise reads once, few, many or a size class.

cdr3_length | j_call | clone_size | d_call | v_call | cdr3_aa | cdr3_nt
14 | TRBJ2-3 | NA | NA | TRBV4-1 | CASSRGPEADTQYF | TGCGCCAGCAGCCGAGGGCCCGAAGCGGATACGCAGTATTTT
13 | TRBJ2-3 | NA | NA | TRBV2 | CASSVSLVDTQYF | TGTGCCAGCAGTGTTAGCCTGGTGGATACGCAGTATTTT
14 | TRBJ1-2 | once | NA | TRBV5-1 | CASSQQGQGGGYTF | TGCGCCAGCAGCCAGCAGGGGCAGGGCGGTGGCTACACCTTC
12 | TRBJ1-2 | NA | NA | TRBV10-2 | CASSEGPIGYTF | TGCGCCAGCAGTGAGGGCCCCATTGGCTACACCTTC
15 | TRBJ1-1 | once | TRBD1 | TRBV6-6 | CASSTPGGLNTEAFF | TGTGCCAGCAGTACTCCAGGGGGCTTAAACACTGAAGCTTTCTTT
15 | TRBJ2-1 | NA | NA | TRBV9 | CASSVAGTPYNEQFF | TGTGCCAGCAGCGTAGCTGGGACACCTTACAATGAGCAGTTCTTC
15 | TRBJ2-1 | NA | NA | TRBV7-9 | CASSLVKGAYNEQFF | TGTGCCAGCAGCTTAGTGAAGGGGGCCTACAATGAGCAGTTCTTC
14 | TRBJ1-1 | NA | TRBD1 | TRBV7-3 | CASSPDRGNTEAFF | TGTGCCAGCAGCCCGGACAGGGGGAACACTGAAGCTTTCTTT
15 | TRBJ2-1 | NA | TRBD2 | TRBV11-3 | CASSSHLAGGNEQFF | TGTGCCAGCAGCTCCCACCTAGCGGGGGGTAATGAGCAGTTCTTC
15 | TRBJ2-7 | NA | NA | TRBV27 | CASVGSGTASYEQYF | TGTGCCAGCGTCGGATCCGGGACTGCTTCCTACGAGCAGTACTTC
13 | TRBJ1-2 | once | NA | TRBV19 | CASSLEGSYGYTF | TGTGCCAGTAGTTTGGAGGGGAGCTATGGCTACACCTTC
14 | TRBJ1-5 | few | NA | TRBV7-8 | CASSPHNSNQPQHF | TGTGCCAGCAGCCCCCACAATAGCAATCAGCCCCAGCATTTT
13 | TRBJ1-4 | NA | NA | TRBV2 | CASRRERNEKLFF | TGTGCCAGCAGAAGGGAGAGGAATGAAAAACTGTTTTTT
12 | TRBJ1-1 | NA | TRBD1 | TRBV13 | CASSPDRVKAFF | TGTGCCAGCAGTCCTGACAGGGTCAAAGCTTTCTTT
15 | TRBJ1-4 | NA | NA | TRBV2 | CASTPKTATNEKLFF | TGTGCCAGCACCCCGAAAACAGCAACTAATGAAAAACTGTTTTTT
15 | TRBJ1-5 | NA | TRBD1 | TRBV2 | CASSDLTGKNQPQHF | TGTGCCAGCAGTGATTTGACAGGGAAAAATCAGCCCCAGCATTTT
15 | TRBJ1-2 | NA | NA | TRBV9 | CASSVGLGEDYGYTF | TGTGCCAGCAGCGTAGGTCTGGGTGAGGACTATGGCTACACCTTC
14 | TRBJ1-2 | NA | TRBD1 | TRBV11-2 | CASWELAGGDGYTF | TGTGCCAGCTGGGAGTTGGCAGGGGGCGATGGCTACACCTTC
13 | TRBJ1-2 | NA | TRBD1 | TRBV29-1 | CSFGGQGASGYTF | TGCAGCTTTGGAGGGCAGGGGGCGAGCGGCTACACCTTC
15 | TRBJ2-1 | NA | NA | TRBV4-1 | CASSQDGGAYNEQFF | TGCGCCAGCAGCCAAGATGGCGGGGCCTACAATGAGCAGTTCTTC
14 | TRBJ1-3 | NA | NA | TRBV6-5 | CASISLPAGNTIYF | TGTGCCAGCATAAGCCTCCCTGCTGGAAACACCATATATTTT
14 | TRBJ1-6 | medium-sized | NA | TRBV7-9 | CASSRLQGDSPLHF | TGTGCCAGCAGTAGGCTACAGGGAGACTCACCCCTCCACTTT
16 | TRBJ2-5 | once | TRBD2 | TRBV19 | CASSIVAGEAGETQYF | TGTGCCAGTAGTATAGTAGCGGGGGAGGCGGGAGAGACCCAGTACTTC
13 | TRBJ2-1 | NA | NA | TRBV6-5 | CASSASSYNEQFF | TGTGCCAGCAGCGCCAGCTCCTACAATGAGCAGTTCTTC
15 | TRBJ2-1 | NA | TRBD2 | TRBV4-1 | CASSPTSGGWSEQFF | TGCGCCAGCAGCCCGACTAGCGGGGGTTGGAGTGAGCAGTTCTTC
14 | TRBJ2-7 | NA | NA | TRBV7-7 | CASSPGPSSYEQYF | TGTGCTAGCAGCCCTGGGCCGAGCTCCTACGAGCAGTACTTC
14 | TRBJ1-1 | NA | NA | TRBV9 | CASSVYAGDTEAFF | TGTGCCAGCAGCGTTTACGCCGGGGACACTGAAGCTTTCTTT
16 | TRBJ2-7 | NA | NA | TRBV2 | CASSDVLLGGLYEQYF | TGTGCCAGCAGTGATGTTCTTTTGGGGGGGCTCTACGAGCAGTACTTC
11 | TRBJ2-7 | NA | NA | TRBV2 | CASSDRYEQYF | TGTGCCAGCAGTGACAGATACGAGCAGTACTTC
16 | TRBJ1-1 | NA | TRBD1 | TRBV27 | CASSLSAGTGHTEAFF | TGTGCCAGCAGTTTATCGGCGGGGACAGGGCACACTGAAGCTTTCTTT
14 | TRBJ1-2 | NA | NA | TRBV6-1 | CASSEEIGSGGYTF | TGTGCCAGCAGTGAAGAAATAGGGAGTGGCGGCTACACCTTC
15 | TRBJ2-7 | NA | NA | TRBV5-6 | CASSHPGEGDYEQYF | TGTGCCAGCAGCCATCCAGGGGAAGGAGACTACGAGCAGTACTTC
13 | TRBJ2-7 | NA | NA | TRBV27 | CASNPRGGYEQYF | TGTGCCAGCAATCCGCGGGGAGGCTACGAGCAGTACTTC
17 | TRBJ2-1 | NA | NA | TRBV18 | CASSGRGASASYNEQFF | TGTGCCAGCTCAGGTCGGGGGGCCTCGGCCTCCTACAATGAGCAGTTCTTC
16 | TRBJ1-2 | NA | TRBD1 | TRBV6-5 | CASSYPRDRANYGYTF | TGTGCCAGCAGTTACCCGAGGGACAGAGCTAACTATGGCTACACCTTC